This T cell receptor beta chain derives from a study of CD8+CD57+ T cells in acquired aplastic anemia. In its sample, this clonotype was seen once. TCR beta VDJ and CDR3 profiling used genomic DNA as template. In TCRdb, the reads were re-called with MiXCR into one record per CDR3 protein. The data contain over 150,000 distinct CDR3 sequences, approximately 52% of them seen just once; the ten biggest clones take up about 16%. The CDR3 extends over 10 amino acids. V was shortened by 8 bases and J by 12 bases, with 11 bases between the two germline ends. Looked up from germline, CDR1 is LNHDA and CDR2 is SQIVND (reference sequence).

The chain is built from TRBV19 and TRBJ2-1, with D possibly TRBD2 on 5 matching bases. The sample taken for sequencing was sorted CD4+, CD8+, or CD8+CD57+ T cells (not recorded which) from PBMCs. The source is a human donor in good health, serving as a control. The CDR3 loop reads CASGVAGQFF. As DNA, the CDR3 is TGTGCCAGTGGGGTGGCGGGGCAGTTCTTC.